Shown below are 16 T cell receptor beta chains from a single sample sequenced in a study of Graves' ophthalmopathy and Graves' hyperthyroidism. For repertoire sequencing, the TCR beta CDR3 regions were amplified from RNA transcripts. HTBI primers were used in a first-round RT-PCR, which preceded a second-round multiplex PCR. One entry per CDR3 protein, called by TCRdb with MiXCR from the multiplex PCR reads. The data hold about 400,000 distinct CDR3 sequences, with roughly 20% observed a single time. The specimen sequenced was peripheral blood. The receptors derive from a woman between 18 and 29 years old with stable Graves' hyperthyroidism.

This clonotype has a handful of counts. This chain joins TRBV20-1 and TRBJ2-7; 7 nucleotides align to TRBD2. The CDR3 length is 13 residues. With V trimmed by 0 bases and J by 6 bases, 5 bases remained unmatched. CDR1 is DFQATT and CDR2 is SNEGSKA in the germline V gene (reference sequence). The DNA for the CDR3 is TGCAGTGCTAGAGATCCCCAGCGGGGCGAGCAGTACTTC. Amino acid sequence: CSARDPQRGEQYF.

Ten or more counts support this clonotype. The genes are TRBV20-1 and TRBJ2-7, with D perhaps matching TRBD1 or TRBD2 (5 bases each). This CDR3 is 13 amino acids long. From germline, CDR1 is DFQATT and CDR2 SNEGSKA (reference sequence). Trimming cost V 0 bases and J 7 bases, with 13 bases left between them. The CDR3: CSARDFGDREQYF. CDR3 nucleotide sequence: TGCAGTGCTAGAGATTTTGGGGACCGAGAGCAGTACTTC.

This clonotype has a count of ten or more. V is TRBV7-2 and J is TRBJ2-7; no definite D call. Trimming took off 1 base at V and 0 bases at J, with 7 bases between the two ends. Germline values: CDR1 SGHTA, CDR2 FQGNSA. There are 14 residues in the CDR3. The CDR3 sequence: CASSLGRYSYEQYF. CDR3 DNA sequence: TGTGCCAGCAGCTTAGGGCGGTACTCCTACGAGCAGTACTTC.

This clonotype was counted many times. CDR3 protein: CASSLLGSHEQYF. In nucleotides, the CDR3 is TGTGCCAGCAGCTTACTGGGTTCCCACGAGCAGTACTTC. The chain uses TRBV11-3 and TRBJ2-7, with D unclear. V dropped 2 bases and J dropped 5 bases, with 10 bases sitting between them. This CDR3 is 13 amino acids long. Germline V CDR1 and CDR2: SGHNT, YENEEA.

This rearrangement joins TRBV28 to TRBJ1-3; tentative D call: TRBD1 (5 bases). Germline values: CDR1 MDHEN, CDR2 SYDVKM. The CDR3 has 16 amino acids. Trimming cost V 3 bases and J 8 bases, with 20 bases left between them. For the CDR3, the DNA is TGTGCCAGCAGTTTTGAACCGGGACTCGAAGGAGACACCATATATTTT. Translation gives CASSFEPGLEGDTIYF.

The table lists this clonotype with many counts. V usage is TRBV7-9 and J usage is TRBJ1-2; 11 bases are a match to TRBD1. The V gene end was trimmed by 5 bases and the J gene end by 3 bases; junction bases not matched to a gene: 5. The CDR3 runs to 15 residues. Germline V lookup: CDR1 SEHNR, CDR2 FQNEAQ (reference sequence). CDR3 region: CASSMDRGRDYGYTF. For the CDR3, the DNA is TGTGCCAGCAGCATGGACAGGGGGCGAGACTATGGCTACACCTTC.

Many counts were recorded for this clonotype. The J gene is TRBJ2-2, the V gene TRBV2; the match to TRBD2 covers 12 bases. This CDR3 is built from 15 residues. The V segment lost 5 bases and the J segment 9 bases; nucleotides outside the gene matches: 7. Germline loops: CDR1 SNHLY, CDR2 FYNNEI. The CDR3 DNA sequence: TGTGCCAGCAGTCCGGCTAGCGGGAGGGTCAGGGAGCTGTTTTTT. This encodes CASSPASGRVRELFF.

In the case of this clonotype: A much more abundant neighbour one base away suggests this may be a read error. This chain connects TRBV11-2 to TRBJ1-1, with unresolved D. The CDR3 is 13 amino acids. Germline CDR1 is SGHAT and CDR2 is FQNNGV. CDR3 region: CAGSLRVNTEACF. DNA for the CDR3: TGTGCCGGCAGCTTGAGGGTGAACACTGAAGCTTGCTTT.

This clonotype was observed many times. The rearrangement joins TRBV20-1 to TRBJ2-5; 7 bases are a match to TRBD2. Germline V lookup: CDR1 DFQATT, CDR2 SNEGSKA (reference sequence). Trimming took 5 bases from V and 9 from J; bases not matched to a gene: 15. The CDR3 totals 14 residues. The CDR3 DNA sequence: TGCAGTGCTTCCACCGGGACGACTGGGAGGGCCCAGTACTTC. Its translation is CSASTGTTGRAQYF.

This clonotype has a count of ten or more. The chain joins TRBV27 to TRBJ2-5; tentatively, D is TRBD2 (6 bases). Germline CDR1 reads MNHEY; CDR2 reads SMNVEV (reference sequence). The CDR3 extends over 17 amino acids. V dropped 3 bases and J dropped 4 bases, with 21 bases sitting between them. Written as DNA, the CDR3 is TGTGCCAGCAGTTTCATCCAGGACTACCTTTCGGGAGAGACCCAGTACTTC. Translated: CASSFIQDYLSGETQYF.

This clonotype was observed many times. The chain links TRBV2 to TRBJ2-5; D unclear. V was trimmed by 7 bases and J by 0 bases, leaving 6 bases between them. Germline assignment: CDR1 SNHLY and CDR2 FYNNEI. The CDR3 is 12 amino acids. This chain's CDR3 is CASKVDQETQYF. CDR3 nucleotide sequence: TGTGCCAGCAAGGTCGACCAAGAGACCCAGTACTTC.

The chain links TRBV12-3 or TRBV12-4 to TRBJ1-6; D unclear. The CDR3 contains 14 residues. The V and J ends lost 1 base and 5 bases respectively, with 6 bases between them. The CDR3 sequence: CASSLEGNNSPLHF. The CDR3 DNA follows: TGTGCCAGCAGTTTAGAAGGGAATAATTCACCCCTCCACTTT.

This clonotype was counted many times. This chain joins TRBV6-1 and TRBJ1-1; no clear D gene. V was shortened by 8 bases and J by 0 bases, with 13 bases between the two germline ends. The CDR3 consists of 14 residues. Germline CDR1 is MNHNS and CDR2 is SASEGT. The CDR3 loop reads CASPKYSMNTEAFF. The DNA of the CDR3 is TGTGCCAGCCCTAAATACAGTATGAACACTGAAGCTTTCTTT.

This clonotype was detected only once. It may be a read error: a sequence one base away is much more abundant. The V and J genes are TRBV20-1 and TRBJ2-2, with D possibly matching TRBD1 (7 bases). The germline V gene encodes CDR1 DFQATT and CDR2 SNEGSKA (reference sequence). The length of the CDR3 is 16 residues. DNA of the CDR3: TGCAGTGCTAGAGATACGGACATGGAAGGGGGCGGGGAGCCGTTTTTT. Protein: CSARDTDMEGGGEPFF.

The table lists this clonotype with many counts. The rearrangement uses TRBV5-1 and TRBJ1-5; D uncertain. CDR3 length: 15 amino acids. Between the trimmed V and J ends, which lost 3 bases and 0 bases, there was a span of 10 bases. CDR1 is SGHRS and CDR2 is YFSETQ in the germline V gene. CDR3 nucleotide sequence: TGCGCCAGCAGCTACAACGGAGATAGCAATCAGCCCCAGCATTTT. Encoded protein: CASSYNGDSNQPQHF.

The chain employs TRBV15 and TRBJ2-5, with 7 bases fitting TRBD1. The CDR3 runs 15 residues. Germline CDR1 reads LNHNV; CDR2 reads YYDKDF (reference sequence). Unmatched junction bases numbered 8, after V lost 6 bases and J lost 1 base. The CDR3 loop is CATRTGTATQETQYF. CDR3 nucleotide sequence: TGTGCCACCAGAACCGGGACAGCCACCCAAGAGACCCAGTACTTC.